The rows below give T cell receptor beta chains drawn from one sample of a study of shared clonotypes between healthy human individuals. Sequencing used immunoSEQ multiplex PCR; TCRdb keeps in-frame clones, though not all of them. The table includes roughly 2.2 million clones, 80% to 95% detected once. The sample comprised naive CD4+ T cells from PBMCs. These receptors originate from a man aged 18 to 35 in good health. Some clones in this sample may be carry-over from other donors' samples. Each CDR3 is given with its conserved first and last residue. A D gene is named only where the DNA matches it firmly. A clone size is listed for some rows: how often the clone was seen (once, few, many), or a class if it is expanded.

cdr3_aa | cdr3_nt | clone_size | v_call | d_call | j_call
CASSLQTGYNEQFF | TGTGCCAGCTCACTACAAACAGGGTACAATGAGCAGTTCTTC | NA | TRBV18 | NA | TRBJ2-1
CASSLSSGSGETQYF | TGTGCCAGCAGCTTAAGTAGCGGGAGTGGTGAGACCCAGTACTTC | NA | TRBV5-4 | TRBD2 | TRBJ2-5
CASSLGHEGEQFF | TGTGCCAGCAGCTTAGGACATGAAGGTGAGCAGTTCTTC | once | TRBV7-3 | NA | TRBJ2-1
CASTMDRAYGYTF | TGTGCCAGCACTATGGACAGGGCCTATGGCTACACCTTC | NA | TRBV28 | TRBD1 | TRBJ1-2
CASSPRTGGEYEQYF | TGTGCCAGCAGCCCACGGACAGGGGGCGAATACGAGCAGTACTTC | NA | TRBV9 | TRBD1 | TRBJ2-7
CASIPGSLSREKLFF | TGTGCCAGCATTCCTGGCTCCCTTTCAAGGGAAAAACTGTTTTTT | NA | TRBV28 | NA | TRBJ1-4
CASSSRQFEKLFF | TGTGCCAGCAGCTCCCGACAGTTTGAAAAACTGTTTTTT | few | TRBV7-2 | NA | TRBJ1-4
CASSVSVGSYNEQFF | TGTGCCAGCAGCGTAAGTGTGGGCTCCTACAATGAGCAGTTCTTC | once | TRBV9 | NA | TRBJ2-1
CASSPTSDGNTEAFF | TGTGCCAGCTCACCAACCTCGGACGGGAACACTGAAGCTTTCTTT | NA | TRBV18 | NA | TRBJ1-1
CASSRDRGHNQPQHF | TGTGCCAGCAGTCGGGACAGGGGGCACAATCAGCCCCAGCATTTT | NA | TRBV6-1 | TRBD1 | TRBJ1-5
CASSQEGRLEYNEQFF | TGCGCCAGCAGCCAAGAGGGAAGGCTAGAGTACAATGAGCAGTTCTTC | NA | TRBV4-1 | NA | TRBJ2-1
CSVGRGDEQYF | TGCAGCGTTGGTAGGGGGGACGAGCAGTACTTC | NA | TRBV29-1 | NA | TRBJ2-7
CAISNGSGSLEQYF | TGTGCCATTTCGAACGGGAGCGGGAGTCTCGAGCAGTACTTC | NA | TRBV10-3 | TRBD2 | TRBJ2-7
CASSPPGAGPDTEAFF | TGTGCCAGCTCACCACCGGGGGCAGGACCCGACACTGAAGCTTTCTTT | once | TRBV18 | NA | TRBJ1-1
CASSSQGGVTEAFF | TGTGCCAGCAGCTCCCAGGGCGGAGTCACTGAAGCTTTCTTT | few | TRBV7-3 | NA | TRBJ1-1
CASSLYRESTQFF | TGTGCCAGCAGTTTATACAGGGAATCGACACAGTTCTTC | NA | TRBV27 | NA | TRBJ2-1
CASSLAGERTGELFF | TGCGCCAGCAGCTTGGCAGGGGAGAGGACCGGGGAGCTGTTTTTT | NA | TRBV5-1 | NA | TRBJ2-2
CASSPLGLAGSGAYNEQFF | TGTGCCAGCAGTCCCCTGGGACTAGCGGGATCGGGGGCCTACAATGAGCAGTTCTTC | NA | TRBV27 | TRBD2 | TRBJ2-1
CASSPVAGGYNEQFF | TGTGCCAGCTCACCAGTAGCGGGAGGGTACAATGAGCAGTTCTTC | NA | TRBV18 | TRBD2 | TRBJ2-1
CATSRDSGTKSTDTQYF | TGTGCCACCAGCAGAGATTCCGGGACGAAAAGCACAGATACGCAGTATTTT | NA | TRBV15 | NA | TRBJ2-3
CASIEAGGLMNTEAFF | TGTGCCAGCATCGAGGCAGGGGGACTCATGAACACTGAAGCTTTCTTT | once | TRBV2 | TRBD1 | TRBJ1-1
CASSRLGETQYF | TGTGCCAGCAGCCGCCTAGGTGAGACCCAGTACTTC | NA | TRBV6-1 | NA | TRBJ2-5
CASSLGGTVNTGELFF | TGCGCCAGCAGCTTGGGAGGGACAGTAAACACCGGGGAGCTGTTTTTT | NA | TRBV5-1 | TRBD1 | TRBJ2-2
CASSLSRLAGGIDTQYF | TGTGCCAGTAGTCTATCTCGACTAGCGGGAGGAATAGATACGCAGTATTTT | NA | TRBV19 | TRBD2 | TRBJ2-3
CAWTPGRSYEQYF | TGTGCCTGGACGCCGGGCCGCTCCTACGAGCAGTACTTC | NA | TRBV30 | NA | TRBJ2-7
CASSALAGSPDTQYF | TGTGCCAGCAGCGCCTTAGCGGGTTCCCCAGATACGCAGTATTTT | NA | TRBV11-2 | TRBD2 | TRBJ2-3
CASSPRDQETQYF | TGTGCCAGCTCACCGCGGGATCAAGAGACCCAGTACTTC | NA | TRBV18 | NA | TRBJ2-5
CASFTYRGLQETQYF | TGTGCCAGTTTTACGTACAGGGGGCTCCAAGAGACCCAGTACTTC | NA | TRBV25-1 | TRBD1 | TRBJ2-5
CASSVASSGRSEQYF | TGTGCCAGCAGCGTAGCTAGTAGCGGGAGATCCGAGCAGTACTTC | NA | TRBV9 | TRBD2 | TRBJ2-7
CASSSQGPLSGNTIYF | TGCGCCAGCAGCTCGCAGGGGCCCCTCTCTGGAAACACCATATATTTT | NA | TRBV5-1 | NA | TRBJ1-3
CASRRDSSYNEQFF | TGTGCCAGCAGGCGGGATAGCTCCTACAATGAGCAGTTCTTC | NA | TRBV11-2 | NA | TRBJ2-1
CASNSPRDSLRTQYF | TGTGCCAGCAACAGTCCCCGGGACTCCCTGCGGACGCAGTATTTT | NA | TRBV11-2 | NA | TRBJ2-3
CASSLVAGNRETQYF | TGTGCCAGCAGCTTAGTAGCGGGAAACAGGGAGACCCAGTACTTC | NA | TRBV7-2 | TRBD2 | TRBJ2-5
CASSELRAGAQYF | TGTGCCAGCAGTGAATTGAGGGCAGGTGCCCAGTACTTC | NA | TRBV6-1 | NA | TRBJ2-5
CASSTDRGQETQYF | TGCGCCAGCAGCACGGACAGGGGACAAGAGACCCAGTACTTC | once | TRBV5-1 | TRBD1 | TRBJ2-5
CASSPGQNSYEQYF | TGTGCCAGCAGCCCGGGACAGAACTCTTACGAGCAGTACTTC | NA | TRBV7-9 | TRBD1 | TRBJ2-7
CASSLGATNEKLFF | TGTGCCAGCAGCTTGGGGGCAACTAATGAAAAACTGTTTTTT | NA | TRBV13 | NA | TRBJ1-4
CASSRKKRASGYNEQFF | TGTGCCAGCAGCCGGAAAAAGCGGGCTAGCGGCTACAATGAGCAGTTCTTC | NA | TRBV14 | TRBD2 | TRBJ2-1
CASSQFRSSTDTQYF | TGCGCCAGCAGTCAATTCCGGTCGAGCACAGATACGCAGTATTTT | NA | TRBV23-1 | NA | TRBJ2-3
CASSFLAGGVTDTQYF | TGTGCCAGCAGTTTCCTAGCGGGAGGGGTCACAGATACGCAGTATTTT | NA | TRBV28 | TRBD2 | TRBJ2-3
CASRFDAGTGLSYTF | TGCGCCAGCAGGTTTGACGCCGGGACAGGCCTAAGTTACACCTTC | NA | TRBV5-1 | TRBD1 | TRBJ1-2
CASSALRPHDRGYEQYF | TGTGCCAGCAGCGCACTCCGACCGCATGACAGGGGTTATGAGCAGTACTTC | NA | TRBV9 | TRBD1 | TRBJ2-7
CASIGLRTAANTGELFF | TGTGCCAGTATTGGACTAAGGACAGCTGCGAACACCGGGGAGCTGTTTTTT | NA | TRBV19 | NA | TRBJ2-2
CASSYASGWPYEQYF | TGTGCCAGCAGTTACGCGTCCGGGTGGCCCTACGAGCAGTACTTC | NA | TRBV6-5 | NA | TRBJ2-7
CASSLTGAPNQPQHF | TGTGCCAGCAGCTTAACGGGGGCACCAAATCAGCCCCAGCATTTT | NA | TRBV7-2 | NA | TRBJ1-5
CASRQQGAAEAFF | TGTGCCAGCAGACAACAGGGGGCCGCTGAAGCTTTCTTT | NA | TRBV7-9 | TRBD1 | TRBJ1-1
CASSLTRDQETQYF | TGTGCCAGCAGTCTGACTCGGGACCAAGAGACCCAGTACTTC | once | TRBV28 | NA | TRBJ2-5
CASDPLGGSSGNTIYF | TGTGCCAGCGACCCCCTGGGTGGAAGCTCTGGAAACACCATATATTTT | NA | TRBV11-3 | NA | TRBJ1-3
CASSRDRTSTDTQYF | TGTGCCAGCAGCCGGGACAGGACCTCTACAGATACGCAGTATTTT | NA | TRBV7-2 | TRBD1 | TRBJ2-3
CASRSRAAWETQYF | TGTGCCAGCAGAAGTAGGGCGGCGTGGGAGACCCAGTACTTC | NA | TRBV6-1 | NA | TRBJ2-5
CASSLTGTAINEQFF | TGTGCCAGCAGCCTCACCGGGACAGCCATCAATGAGCAGTTCTTC | NA | TRBV7-9 | TRBD1 | TRBJ2-1
CASGGVYSNQPQHF | TGTGCCAGCGGAGGGGTTTATAGCAATCAGCCCCAGCATTTT | NA | TRBV2 | NA | TRBJ1-5